This TCR beta chain was profiled in a study of cytomegalovirus exposure and HLA in healthy donors (dated by TCRdb to the late 2010s). In terms of the full investigation: In an earlier analysis of approximately 640 of the donors, approximately 260 Gb of sequence data and 100 million or so unique TCR beta sequences from 150 million to 200 million T cells were reported. Of the roughly 390 genotyped donors, roughly 85% fell in the genetic ancestry cluster associated with self-reported Caucasian donors. Besides the first cohort of approximately 670 subjects, a separate validation cohort made up of 120 different subjects was used. An early release that covered around 590 HLA-typed donors contained approximately 300 gigabases of sequencing data and tens of millions of unique TCR sequences. The later analysis used no new phenotypic data to find candidate immune exposures, relying instead on TCR beta sequences and their occurrence across donors. A handful of DR-DQ haplotypes were handled as single units for association and clustering because linkage in the cohort was strong. The T cell repertoires of 666 subjects were profiled by immunosequencing and related to cytomegalovirus serostatus. Genome-wide SNP genotypes for about three fifths of the 666 donors were used in a later genetic analysis, which treated that subset as a discovery cohort. Across some 400 genotyped donors of the cohort, an average of roughly 250,000 unique TCR beta nucleotide sequences per donor were sequenced, and about a sixth of those sequences were non-productive. Typing coverage varied by locus: about 620-630 donors for A, B, C, DRB1 and DQB1; more than 500 for DQA1; some 610 for DPA1; roughly 450 for DPB1. Both class I and class II loci were covered by HLA typing, at four-digit resolution. The study aimed to test whether signatures of past pathogen exposure could be identified by cataloging public T cell receptors. An earlier analysis of around 640 of the donors used high-throughput TCR beta sequencing to judge whether each TCR beta V gene segment behaved as functional or pseudogenic. Alongside the repertoire data, information on donor age, sex, ethnicity and CMV serostatus was compiled. In a later analysis, previously published TCR beta repertoires from more than 500 donors were re-analyzed and high-resolution HLA genotyping was added so that TCR occurrence patterns could be studied. All discovery cohort repertoires had been generated on a single sequencing platform. High-throughput TCR immunosequencing, statistical association of individual TCRs with disease status, and machine learning were combined to predict cytomegalovirus infection status. The paper's findings and limits, for the study overall: A cluster of highly shared sequence variants was judged likely to represent a technical artifact of the sequencing pipeline. A further reported finding was that TCR beta sequences accurately predicted the HLA-A and HLA-B alleles for most subjects in the first cohort. Sequencing depth was assumed to be roughly uniform across donors in the presence/absence analyses, though that assumption may not hold. Several of the top co-occurrence clusters appeared to be linked to parvovirus B19, influenza, CMV and Epstein-Barr virus, according to a later analysis. HLA typing was unavailable for some donors at each locus, so association tests used only the typed subset. Specific HLA alleles were associated with 16,951 TCR beta sequences at a false discovery rate of 0.05 in a later analysis. When HLA alleles, especially DR and DQ, strongly co-occurred, TCR associations were difficult to assign to individual alleles. According to the authors, the approach could potentially be generalized to other disease states and immunological phenotypes. In a later analysis, HLA-associated TCR beta chains showed more clonal expansion and lower generation probabilities than non-associated chains that were equally common. CMV serostatus was the only immune exposure information available for the cohort. This cohort had only TCR beta chains sequenced, and the lack of alpha or paired-chain data limited which features could be detected. Cytomegalovirus status was reported to be diagnosed by the classifier with high specificity and sensitivity in both the original and validation cohorts. A later analysis found that TCR association rates varied across HLA loci, with DRB1 alleles showing the most associated TCRs and HLA-C alleles the fewest. A few of the identified cytomegalovirus-associated TCR beta chains were confirmed in vitro to be specific for cytomegalovirus antigens. Most TCR sequences were seen in very few donors, while some public TCRs were found in many individuals. An association between a missense DCLRE1C variant and V-gene and J-gene trimming of TCR beta chains was found in a later genetic analysis and replicated in an independent cohort. Correlated functional status among segregating V segments might be attributable to linkage disequilibrium, but an unknown experimental factor could not be ruled out. The earlier analysis of fewer than 750 of the donors excluded roughly 17 rarely observed V segments, including chromosome 9 orphons, because counts were too low. According to a later analysis, most CMV-associated TCR beta chains appeared to be HLA-restricted, and the HLA associations seemed to be driven largely by CMV exposure. The study listed 170 or so TCR beta chains as associated with cytomegalovirus. An earlier analysis of approximately 590 of the donors showed that most TCR beta V segments appeared in productive rearrangements either about 87% or about 30% of the time, which broadly matched IMGT annotations. Compared with the roughly 720-donor mean, donors in an Asian-associated ancestry cluster had fewer N-insertions in productive TCRs, according to a later genetic analysis.

With regard to this clone: There is no known antigen for this receptor.

The cohort was made up of about 670 healthy bone marrow donors. At the time of sampling, all cohort members were nominally healthy, though unrecorded immune exposures were likely present. The donor was CMV seropositive and was included in the group of 270 or so seropositive cohort members. A peripheral blood sample was provided by each donor, and peripheral blood mononuclear cells were used for TCR beta sequencing. Genomic DNA extraction from the blood cell samples was performed with the Qiagen DNeasy Blood Extraction Kit. Libraries were built with the immunoSEQ multiplex PCR assay. For the multiplex PCR, a mixture combining 60 forward primers for TCR Vbeta segments and 13 reverse primers for TCR Jbeta segments was used. Amplification of the CDR3 region of rearranged TCR beta genes was performed with a multiplex PCR assay on genomic DNA. The amplified TCR beta libraries were sequenced on the Illumina HiSeq System as 87-base-pair reads. The authors' pipeline ran thus. A later analysis counted about 76 million unique TCR beta chains across the 670 or so repertoires, and around 12 million of these chains were shared by at least two donors. A nearest-neighbor algorithm error-corrected the raw reads and collapsed the reads into unique sequences, merging closely related sequences to remove PCR and sequencing errors. V, D and J gene segments were assigned by aligning CDR3 sequences to IMGT reference sequences. For a sequence to be retained, a match of at least six nucleotides to both a V gene segment and a J gene segment was required. Rearrangements were called productive when the CDR3 lacked stop codons and stayed in frame with V and J; all others were non-productive. Following IMGT convention, CDR3 was defined as the stretch from the second conserved V-encoded cysteine up to the conserved J-encoded phenylalanine. Sequences without an unambiguous match to a single V gene segment were excluded from the earlier analysis of 450 to 650 of the donors. An earlier analysis of about 590 of the donors classified V segments as functional when productive rearrangements were above 56.7% and as segregating when the standard deviation between donors was above 5%. A statistical classification framework was built to diagnose cytomegalovirus status from the catalog of TCR beta chain sequences. In a later analysis, TCR nucleotide sequences were compared against IMGT/GENE-DB human TR gene sequences so that V and J genes could be assigned. In a later analysis, CDR3 sequences and most-parsimonious VDJ recombination scenarios were assigned using the TCRdist pipeline. A later analysis defined each TCR beta chain by its CDR3 amino acid sequence plus V-gene family, and excluded reads lacking a unique V-gene family. As a way to deal with suspected cross-contamination and a sequencing artifact, a later analysis dropped over 550 nucleotide sequences that were highly shared and had low generation probability. In a later analysis, a clonal expansion index for each public chain was calculated from normalized within-repertoire ranks of inferred template counts. Generation probabilities in a later analysis came from a VDJ recombination model fitted to out-of-frame rearrangements, and those results were checked against IGoR. Hypergeometric tests were used in a later analysis to score TCR-TCR, TCR-HLA and TCR-CMV co-occurrence, with a repertoire-size bias correction applied to the TCR pairs. In a later analysis, false discovery rates were estimated by permuting HLA or CMV assignments 20 times. A later analysis grouped co-occurring TCRs with DBSCAN, adding TCRdist sequence similarity when clustering within HLA-allele-positive subsets. Repertoires with fewer than 30,000 or more than 120,000 public chains, plus five repertoires with anomalous nucleotide sharing, were excluded from co-occurrence clustering. In its TCRdb copy, this immuneACCESS table keeps in-frame sequences only and misses some clones. Where compared with another copy, unresolved V genes explain less than half of these, and the others have no known cause. V and J calls and clone size are given by that table; D and trimming were obtained from the DNA. The record for this sample contains approximately 30,000 clones. Together, the top ten hold under 6% of the sample.

The sequence derives from a woman aged 40 to 50 in good health and CMV-seropositive. Sequencing was done on a sample of PBMCs.

The DNA reads TGTGCCAGCAGCTATAGCGGGGCCCGAGAGACCCAGTACTTC. It encodes CASSYSGARETQYF. The V and J genes are TRBV5-4 and TRBJ2-5; 8 bases in the junction line up with TRBD2. V is cut back by 3 bases and J by 4 bases, with 5 bases in the junction unmatched. The CDR3 has 14 amino acids, counting the end cysteine and phenylalanine. Solely the CDR3 DNA is kept, with 42 bases framed from the first base. The CDR1 and CDR2 encoded by the germline V gene (reference sequence) are SGHNT and YYREEE. Where the CDR3 stops, the reference TRBV5-4 and TRBJ2-5 genes take over; the full variable domain is ETGVTQSPTHLIKTRGQQVTLRCSSQSGHNTVSWYQQALGQGPQFIFQYYREEENGRGNFPPRFSGLQFPNYSSELNVNALELDDSALYLCASSYSGARETQYFGPGTRLLVL.